The 26 T cell receptor beta chains presented below share a single source sample, sequenced in a study of human T cells and chemical hapten exposure. Each CDR3 protein gets one entry after TCRdb re-called the RACE reads with MiXCR. This sample has nearly 95,000 distinct CDR3 sequences; approximately 10% occur once, and the top ten carry around 2.2%. Described time point: patch test 2, 6 weeks after DPC sensitization. Treatment given: therapeutic diphenylcyclopropenone sensitization with weekly scalp DPC. This specimen consisted of whole blood, obtained in connection with sensitization to the hapten diphenylcyclopropenone (DPC). The receptors were sampled from a man aged 35 to 55 with alopecia areata. Some clones in this sample may be carry-over from other donors' samples.

The V and J genes are TRBV4-3 and TRBJ2-2; D not resolved. This CDR3 is built from 15 residues. Trimming stripped 0 bases from V and 3 bases from J, with 8 bases between. The germline V gene has CDR1 LGHNA and CDR2 YSLEER. As DNA, the CDR3 is TGCGCCAGCAGCCAAGATCCGCAATACACCGGGGAGCTGTTTTTT. Translated: CASSQDPQYTGELFF.

The chain couples TRBV2 to TRBJ2-5, with 7 positions matching TRBD1. This CDR3 comprises 14 residues. In germline, CDR1 is SNHLY, CDR2 FYNNEI. The V segment lost 3 bases and the J segment 1 base; nucleotides outside the gene matches: 2. In DNA form, the CDR3 reads TGTGCCAGCAGTGAGGGGACAGTCCAAGAGACCCAGTACTTC. It translates to CASSEGTVQETQYF.

The V gene is TRBV7-9, the J gene TRBJ1-6; D may be TRBD1 (5 bases). The CDR3 is 14 residues long. Per the germline V gene, CDR1 is SEHNR and CDR2 is FQNEAQ (reference sequence). V shed 4 bases and J shed 7 bases, with 11 bases lying between them. CDR3 sequence: CASSSMGGNSPLHF. CDR3 coding DNA: TGTGCCAGCAGCTCCATGGGGGGAAATTCACCCCTCCACTTT.

This clonotype showed up just a few times. This chain joins TRBV9 and TRBJ2-7; D unresolved. Per the germline V gene, CDR1 is SGDLS and CDR2 is YYNGEE. V lost 4 bases and J 6 bases, leaving 20 bases between the germline ends. CDR3 length: 15 residues. The CDR3, as DNA: TGTGCCAGCAGCTCTACGAAGAAGGACCGGGTCGAGCAGTACGTC. Protein: CASSSTKKDRVEQYV.

This chain joins TRBV5-6 and TRBJ1-5, with TRBD1 matching 10 bases. V shed 3 bases and J 6 bases; nucleotides not matched to a gene: 3. The germline V gene has CDR1 SGHDT and CDR2 YYEEEE. The CDR3 runs to 14 residues. The CDR3 region is CASSSRQGAQPQHF. CDR3 nucleotide sequence: TGTGCCAGCAGCTCGCGACAGGGGGCTCAGCCCCAGCATTTT.

This clonotype was seen many times. The rearrangement links TRBV18 to TRBJ1-1, with D perhaps matching TRBD1 (5 bases). Trimming shortened V by 9 bases and J by 5 bases, and 31 bases separated the two germline ends. The CDR3 is 18 residues long. CDR1 KGHSH and CDR2 LQKENI come from the germline V gene. The CDR3 DNA reads as TGTGCCAGTTATCAACGCCGGGGCACCGGGAACGAGGTGACTGAAGCTTTCTTT. Translating it yields CASYQRRGTGNEVTEAFF.

This clonotype has at least ten counts. The chain employs TRBV5-1 and TRBJ1-5; TRBD1 aligns across 11 bases. Trimming removed 4 bases from V and 4 bases from J; junction bases left unmatched: 4. Germline values: CDR1 SGHRS, CDR2 YFSETQ. This CDR3 contains 15 residues. CDR3 sequence: CASSRGQGANQPQHF. CDR3 nucleotides: TGCGCCAGCAGCCGAGGACAGGGGGCTAATCAGCCCCAGCATTTT.

Only a few counts were recorded for this clonotype. The V and J genes are TRBV29-1 and TRBJ2-2; TRBD1 matches 10 bases. Trimming cost V 4 bases and J 1 base; bases outside gene matches: 18. Germline assignment: CDR1 SQVTM and CDR2 ANQGSEA. This CDR3 spans 20 amino acids. The CDR3 bases are TGCAGCGTTGTTCTATTTCGCGGACAGGGGGGATCGTGGAACACCGGGGAGCTGTTTTTT. Amino acid sequence: CSVVLFRGQGGSWNTGELFF.

This clonotype was counted a few times. Relative to the germline gene, one junction end is altered; a read error may explain this. The chain recombines TRBV12-3 or TRBV12-4 with TRBJ2-7; 10 bases fit TRBD1. This CDR3 region has 13 residues. This CDR3 is CASRLGGTGVQYF. The CDR3 DNA is TGTGCCAGCAGGTTAGGGGGGACAGGGGTGCAGTACTTC.

This clonotype has at least ten counts. V and J are TRBV14 and TRBJ1-2, with D hard to call. This CDR3 is built from 16 residues. With 0 bases removed from V and 8 bases from J, the gap between germline ends came to 19 bases. The V gene's germline CDR1 is SGHDN and CDR2 FVKESK. The CDR3: CASSQDIGIAATGYTF. The CDR3 region has the DNA TGTGCCAGCAGCCAAGATATTGGTATCGCCGCAACGGGCTACACCTTC.

The genes are TRBV2 and TRBJ2-7; unclear D gene. The germline V gene has CDR1 SNHLY and CDR2 FYNNEI. The CDR3 covers 11 residues. Trimming took 2 bases from V and 8 from J, leaving 7 bases between them. CDR3 loop: CASSEFQQQYF. The CDR3 coding sequence is TGTGCCAGCAGTGAATTTCAACAGCAGTACTTC.

This clonotype showed up many times. The gene calls are TRBV5-1 and TRBJ1-1; a possible D gene is TRBD1 (5 bases). This CDR3 has 13 residues. Germline-derived CDR1 and CDR2 are SGHRS and YFSETQ. Trimming took off 2 bases at V and 5 bases at J, with 10 bases between the two ends. The CDR3 sequence: CASSLVGETEAFF. CDR3 nucleotide sequence: TGCGCCAGCAGCTTAGTGGGGGAGACTGAAGCTTTCTTT.

This clonotype occurred many times. One end of the junction varies from germline; a read error may be responsible. This chain joins TRBV12-3 or TRBV12-4 and TRBJ2-3, with TRBD2 identical over 10 bases. The length of the CDR3 is 14 residues. The CDR3 region is CASSLAGDTDTQYF. The CDR3 coding sequence is TGTGCCAGCAGTCTAGCGGGGGACACAGATACGCAGTATTTT.

V is TRBV25-1 and J is TRBJ2-1; D is perhaps TRBD2 (5 bases). Per germline, CDR1 MGHDK and CDR2 SYGVNS. The CDR3 runs to 13 residues. V shed 6 bases and J shed 2 bases, with 8 bases lying between them. The CDR3 loop reads CASSGLTYNEQFF. The CDR3 nucleotides read TGTGCCAGCAGCGGACTTACCTACAATGAGCAGTTCTTC. The whole variable domain, remainder taken from reference TRBV25-1 and TRBJ2-1, is EADIYQTPRYLVIGTGKKITLECSQTMGHDKMYWYQQDPGMELHLIHYSYGVNSTEKGDLSSESTVSRIRTEHFPLTLESARPSHTSQYLCASSGLTYNEQFFGPGTRLTVL.

This clonotype has more than one count but fewer than ten. V is TRBV6-2 or TRBV6-3 and J is TRBJ2-4, with D unresolved. Germline V gene lookup returns CDR1 MNHEY and CDR2 SVGEGT. Trimming took 6 bases from V and 8 from J, leaving 14 bases between them. The CDR3 covers 13 residues. The CDR3 sequence is CASSNRWADIQYF. The CDR3 bases are TGTGCCAGCAGCAATAGGTGGGCGGACATTCAGTACTTC.

In its sample, this clonotype was seen a few times. V usage is TRBV9 and J usage is TRBJ2-3, with 10 bases identical to TRBD2. CDR3 length: 16 amino acids. The V gene's germline CDR1 is SGDLS and CDR2 YYNGEE. With 0 bases clipped from V and 4 bases from J, the junction kept 5 bases outside the gene matches. CDR3 DNA: TGTGCCAGCAGCGTAGAGCTAGCGGGAGCTTCAGATACGCAGTATTTT. This gives the protein CASSVELAGASDTQYF.

This clonotype was counted ten times or more. This chain connects TRBV29-1 to TRBJ1-4; 7 positions agree with TRBD1. Per germline, CDR1 SQVTM and CDR2 ANQGSEA. The CDR3 is 14 residues long. Trimming removed 6 bases from V and 5 bases from J; junction bases left unmatched: 9. For the CDR3, the DNA is TGCAGCGTCGTCTTAGGGACAGCAAATGAAAAACTGTTTTTT. This sequence encodes CSVVLGTANEKLFF. Full variable domain (remainder filled in from reference TRBV29-1 and TRBJ1-4): SAVISQKPSRDICQRGTSLTIQCQVDSQVTMMFWYRQQPGQSLTLIATANQGSEATYESGFVIDKFPISRPNLTFSTLTVSNMSPEDSSIYLCSVVLGTANEKLFFGSGTQLSVL.

This clonotype was detected a few times. The genes are TRBV9 and TRBJ2-4, with D perhaps matching TRBD2 (6 bases). Germline values: CDR1 SGDLS, CDR2 YYNGEE. Trimming shortened V by 3 bases and J by 2 bases, and 15 bases separated the two germline ends. This CDR3 has 16 residues. DNA for the CDR3: TGTGCCAGCAGCGGACACGGAGCGGGCTCCAAAAACATTCAGTACTTC. Its protein is CASSGHGAGSKNIQYF.

The V gene is TRBV5-1, the J gene TRBJ2-5; 9 nucleotides agree with TRBD1. Germline trimming cut 3 bases from V and 5 bases from J; bases unmatched to any gene: 11. This CDR3 comprises 16 residues. Germline loops: CDR1 SGHRS, CDR2 YFSETQ. CDR3 region: CASSSYSVGTGETQYF. CDR3 bases: TGCGCCAGCAGCTCGTATTCCGTTGGGACAGGGGAGACCCAGTACTTC.

The rearrangement links TRBV6-5 to TRBJ2-3; TRBD2 aligns across 8 bases. The V gene end was trimmed by 5 bases and the J gene end by 0 bases; junction bases not matched to a gene: 4. The CDR3 is 15 amino acids. Germline lookup yields CDR1 MNHEY and CDR2 SVGAGI. CDR3 coding DNA: TGTGCCAGCAGTAATAGCGGGGCTAGCACAGATACGCAGTATTTT. Amino acid sequence: CASSNSGASTDTQYF.

This clonotype was counted ten times or more. This chain joins TRBV7-8 and TRBJ1-6, with 7 bases identical to TRBD1. V lost 5 bases, J lost 10 bases, and 17 bases stayed unmatched. The CDR3 contains 17 residues. Per germline, CDR1 SGHVS and CDR2 FQNEAQ. The CDR3 sequence is CASSTQGGVIKGSPLHF. The CDR3 DNA sequence: TGTGCCAGCAGCACTCAGGGGGGCGTGATTAAAGGCTCACCCCTCCACTTT.

There are a few counts of this clonotype. This chain links TRBV20-1 with TRBJ2-7; 8 nucleotides match TRBD1. Looked up from germline, CDR1 is DFQATT and CDR2 is SNEGSKA (reference sequence). The CDR3 extends over 13 amino acids. Trimming at V came to 6 bases and at J to 0 bases, leaving 4 bases not matched to a gene. The CDR3 bases are TGCAGTGCGGACAGGGACAACTCCTACGAGCAGTACTTC. It translates to CSADRDNSYEQYF.

This clonotype occurred many times. This chain links TRBV20-1 with TRBJ1-5; 12 bases line up with TRBD1. The CDR3 runs to 15 residues. V trimming: 1 base; J trimming: 5 bases; junction bases outside the gene matches: 3. The germline CDR1 and CDR2 sequences are DFQATT and SNEGSKA (reference sequence). In DNA, the CDR3 is TGCAGTGCTAGAGGCGGGACAGGGGGCGATCAGCCCCAGCATTTT. It translates to CSARGGTGGDQPQHF.

This clonotype was observed a handful of times. This sequence joins TRBV29-1 and TRBJ2-1, with TRBD2 matching over 10 bases. Losses at the gene ends were 7 bases for V and 6 bases for J; bases not matched to a gene: 3. The CDR3 runs 12 residues. Germline CDR1 SQVTM, CDR2 ANQGSEA. CDR3 amino acids: CSGWTSGNEQFF. As DNA, the CDR3 is TGCAGCGGATGGACTAGCGGCAATGAGCAGTTCTTC.

This clonotype was detected ten times or more. The rearrangement joins TRBV7-2 to TRBJ2-3; D gene unclear. Germline values: CDR1 SGHTA, CDR2 FQGNSA. The CDR3 runs to 15 residues. The V gene lost 0 bases and the J gene lost 1 base, with 8 bases spanning the gap. The CDR3: CASSLALLGTDTQYF. CDR3 bases: TGTGCCAGCAGCTTAGCTTTGTTAGGCACAGATACGCAGTATTTT.

This chain uses TRBV27 with TRBJ2-3, with 10 nucleotides matching TRBD2. After removal of 2 bases from V and 3 bases from J, the junction contained 11 bases not matched to a gene. From germline, CDR1 is MNHEY and CDR2 SMNVEV (reference sequence). The CDR3 is 18 residues long. Here the CDR3 DNA reads TGTGCCAGCAGTTTACTAGCGGGAGTCGCCGAGAAGACAGATACGCAGTATTTT. Amino acid sequence: CASSLLAGVAEKTDTQYF.